Listed below are T cell receptor beta chains from one sample, sequenced in a study of blood T cell repertoires in COVID-19. The assay was immunoSEQ multiplex PCR, and TCRdb's table has in-frame clones only and misses some. The table lists some 140,000 clones, about four fifths of them singletons. The sample comprised peripheral blood. The receptors shown here come from a man of 80 years or more with acute or convalescent COVID-19. CDR3s include the opening cysteine and the closing phenylalanine or tryptophan. The D gene is left open where the match is weak. The listing skips clone size in some rows; elsewhere it reads once, few, many or a size class.

d_gene	abundance	v_gene	j_gene	CDR3nt	CDR3aa
TRBD1	NA	TRBV7-3	TRBJ2-2	TGTGCCAGCAGCATCAGGGGGCCTGACACCGGGGAGCTGTTTTTT	CASSIRGPDTGELFF
NA	few	TRBV6-5	TRBJ1-6	TGTGCCAGCAGTTACAAACCAGATCGGGGACCCCTCCACTTT	CASSYKPDRGPLHF
TRBD1	NA	TRBV4-3	TRBJ2-2	TGCGCCAGCAGCCAACAACACAGGGGGCTAGAGCTGTTTTTT	CASSQQHRGLELFF
NA	NA	TRBV7-9	TRBJ1-2	TGTGCCAGCAGTCCAACTTCGGACTATGGCTACACCTTC	CASSPTSDYGYTF
NA	NA	TRBV5-1	TRBJ2-2	TGCGCCAGCAGCCCGGGAGGGGGCAACACCGGGGAGCTGTTTTTT	CASSPGGGNTGELFF
TRBD1	NA	TRBV7-2	TRBJ2-3	TGTGCCAGCAGCTTCAAGACAGGGGGCATCACAGATACGCAGTATTTT	CASSFKTGGITDTQYF
TRBD2	NA	TRBV7-9	TRBJ2-1	TGTGCCAGCAGCTTAGTAGGCGGGGGGGCAGGTGAGCAGTTCTTC	CASSLVGGGAGEQFF
NA	NA	TRBV28	TRBJ1-2	TGTGCCAGCTCCCGACAAATGGTGTATGGCTACACCTTC	CASSRQMVYGYTF
TRBD2	few	TRBV7-2	TRBJ2-3	TGTGCCAGCAGCTCGACTTTGACTAGCGGGGCCACAGATACGCAGTATTTT	CASSSTLTSGATDTQYF
NA	NA	TRBV6-2/TRBV6-3	TRBJ1-6	TGTGCCAGCAGTCGCATTCAGGGGACGGGGTCACCCCTCCACTTT	CASSRIQGTGSPLHF
NA	few	TRBV4-2	TRBJ2-1	TGTGCCAGCAGCCCCGGGAGAGGTGCCTACAATGAGCAGTTCTTC	CASSPGRGAYNEQFF
NA	NA	TRBV18	TRBJ1-1	TGTGCCAGCGTCAATTTCCCGGGACAACCGAACACTGAAGCTTTCTTT	CASVNFPGQPNTEAFF
NA	NA	TRBV4-1	TRBJ2-3	TGCGCCAGCAGCCATATTCCGACAGATACGCAGTATTTT	CASSHIPTDTQYF
TRBD2	NA	TRBV5-4	TRBJ2-1	TGTGCCAGCAGCTTGAGCCTAGCGGGGGGTATCCCCTACAATGAGCAGTTCTTC	CASSLSLAGGIPYNEQFF
NA	NA	TRBV15	TRBJ2-7	TGTGCCACCAGCAGAGATGCAGGGTCTTACGAGCAGTACTTC	CATSRDAGSYEQYF
NA	few	TRBV10-2	TRBJ2-7	TGCGCCAGCTCCGAGGGGGGGGTGGTGCAGTACTTC	CASSEGGVVQYF
NA	NA	TRBV5-6	TRBJ1-1	TGTGCCAGCAGCTCGCGCGGGGCCGGAGCCACGGGAGCTTTCTTT	CASSSRGAGATGAFF
TRBD1	NA	TRBV19	TRBJ2-7	TGTGCCAGTAGTCCACTCGAGGGGGCTAAGCAGTACTTC	CASSPLEGAKQYF
NA	NA	TRBV29-1	TRBJ1-2	TGCAGCGTTGAGCGCGGGGGACCGAACTATGGCTACACCTTC	CSVERGGPNYGYTF
NA	NA	TRBV14	TRBJ1-2	TGTGCCAGCAGCCCGGCCGGAGGGAACTATGGCTACACCTTC	CASSPAGGNYGYTF
TRBD2	NA	TRBV28	TRBJ2-4	TGTGCCAGCAGTTCACTTCGGGGGGGCGGCTCAGTAGCCAAAAACATTCAGTACTTC	CASSSLRGGGSVAKNIQYF
NA	NA	TRBV6-6	TRBJ1-3	TGTGCCAGCAGTTATGGCGGGGGCGGAGGAAACACCATATATTTT	CASSYGGGGGNTIYF
TRBD1	NA	TRBV29-1	TRBJ1-1	TGCAGCGTTGAGCCGGGACAGGAGTTT	CSVEPGQEF